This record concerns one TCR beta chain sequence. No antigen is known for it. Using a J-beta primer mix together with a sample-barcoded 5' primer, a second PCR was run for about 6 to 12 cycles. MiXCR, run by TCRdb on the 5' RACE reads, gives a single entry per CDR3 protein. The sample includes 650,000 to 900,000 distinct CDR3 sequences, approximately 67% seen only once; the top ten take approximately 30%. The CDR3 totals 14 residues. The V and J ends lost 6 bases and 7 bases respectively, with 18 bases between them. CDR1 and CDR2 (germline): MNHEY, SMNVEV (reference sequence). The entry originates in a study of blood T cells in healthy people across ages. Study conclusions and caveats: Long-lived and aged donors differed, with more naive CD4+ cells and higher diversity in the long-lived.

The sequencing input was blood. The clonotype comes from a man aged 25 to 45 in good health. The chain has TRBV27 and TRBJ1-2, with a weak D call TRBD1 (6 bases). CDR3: CASSPGRGHGGYTF. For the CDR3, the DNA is TGTGCCAGCAGCCCGGGCAGGGGCCATGGTGGCTACACCTTC.